The 21 T cell receptor beta chains below come from one sample, sequenced in a study of PD-1 blockade in classical Hodgkin lymphoma. The data were produced by immunoSEQ multiplex PCR, yet TCRdb's version contains in-frame clones alone and is incomplete. The sample has more than 140,000 clones, around 73% seen once; the top ten hold 7.5% to 10%. All the patients suffered relapse after autologous stem cell transplantation, and brentuximab vedotin exposure differed. This material consisted of peripheral blood mononuclear cells (PBMCs), taken before the second cycle of nivolumab. The source is a human donor with classical Hodgkin lymphoma.

V gene TRBV5-1 combines with J gene TRBJ2-7; TRBD1 is a possible D gene (5 bases). This CDR3 comprises 14 residues. The V gene lost 0 bases and the J gene lost 6 bases, with 13 bases spanning the gap. The germline gives CDR1 SGHRS, CDR2 YFSETQ. The CDR3 DNA reads TGCGCCAGCAGCTTGGGGGGCGCCGGCTCCGAGCAGTACTTC. Translating gives CASSLGGAGSEQYF.

The J gene is TRBJ2-3, the V gene TRBV30, with TRBD1 matching over 8 bases. J lost 2 bases, V lost 3 bases, and 10 bases had no gene match. Per the germline V gene, CDR1 is GTSNPN and CDR2 is SVGIG (reference sequence). CDR3 size: 16 residues. In nucleotides, the CDR3 is TGTGCCTGGAGACCCATTACAGGGGGGATCACAGATACGCAGTATTTT. This codes for CAWRPITGGITDTQYF.

The genes are TRBV6-6 and TRBJ2-3, with D possibly matching TRBD2 (7 bases). CDR3 size: 16 residues. The germline gives CDR1 MNHNY, CDR2 SVGAGI (reference sequence). V was trimmed by 2 bases and J by 8 bases, leaving 20 bases between them. In DNA form, the CDR3 reads TGTGCCAGCAGTTACGCGCCCAGGGGAGGGGGTGGTACGCAGTATTTT. Translating it yields CASSYAPRGGGGTQYF.

This chain links TRBV6-4 with TRBJ2-3; 10 bases match TRBD2. CDR1 and CDR2 from the germline V gene are MRHNA and SNTAGT. Trimming at V came to 1 base and at J to 3 bases, leaving 1 base not matched to a gene. The CDR3 length is 15 residues. CDR3 in amino acids: CASSDLGLATDTQYF. As DNA, the CDR3 is TGTGCCAGCAGTGACTTGGGACTAGCGACAGATACGCAGTATTTT.

This clone was seen just once. DNA of the CDR3: TGTGCCAGCAGCTTACTAGCGGGGGGGTGGAATGAGCAGTTCTTC. This codes for CASSLLAGGWNEQFF. The rearrangement uses TRBV7-9 and TRBJ2-1, with TRBD2 matching 12 bases. From germline, CDR1 is SEHNR and CDR2 FQNEAQ (reference sequence). The length of the CDR3 is 15 residues. After removal of 2 bases from V and 7 bases from J, the junction contained 3 bases not matched to a gene. The full variable domain, rest sourced from reference TRBV7-9 and TRBJ2-1, is DTGVSQNPRHKITKRGQNVTFRCDPISEHNRLYWYRQTLGQGPEFLTYFQNEAQLEKSRLLSDRFSAERPKGSFSTLEIQRTEQGDSAMYLCASSLLAGGWNEQFFGPGTRLTVL.

This rearrangement joins TRBV15 to TRBJ2-2; the match to TRBD2 covers 8 bases. The ends lost 0 bases at V and 6 bases at J; junction bases unmatched: 6. The CDR3 length is 16 residues. Germline V gene sequence: CDR1 LNHNV, CDR2 YYDKDF (reference sequence). Here the CDR3 reads CATSRDLPTSAGELFF. In DNA, the CDR3 is TGTGCCACCAGCAGAGACCTTCCGACTAGCGCCGGGGAGCTGTTTTTT.

This chain connects TRBV7-2 to TRBJ2-5, with D maybe TRBD2 (5 bases). This CDR3 has 13 amino acids. The germline V gene encodes CDR1 SGHTA and CDR2 FQGNSA. The ends were cut back, 2 bases at V and 5 bases at J, with 9 bases in the middle. The CDR3 is CASSLPGLETQYF. The CDR3 coding sequence is TGTGCCAGCAGCTTACCAGGACTGGAGACCCAGTACTTC.

The chain combines TRBV6-5 with TRBJ2-3; D gene unclear. Deletions cut 7 bases from V and 3 bases from J, with 11 bases between. This CDR3 is 13 amino acids long. The germline V gene encodes CDR1 MNHEY and CDR2 SVGAGI. The CDR3 nucleotides are TGTGCCAGCACCCCGCCTGCTACAGATACGCAGTATTTT. Translating gives CASTPPATDTQYF.

This chain connects TRBV5-4 to TRBJ1-3; D ambiguous. This CDR3 is 16 amino acids long. The V end lost 4 bases, the J end lost 2 bases, and 16 bases lay between the germline ends. Germline CDR1 and CDR2: SGHNT and YYREEE (reference sequence). CDR3 nucleotide sequence: TGTGCCAGCAGCCACGGATCCCAAATAACTGGAAACACCATATATTTT. Translated: CASSHGSQITGNTIYF.

This clone was detected a few times. V is TRBV7-2 and J is TRBJ2-3; D possibly matches TRBD1 or TRBD2 (5 bases each). Germline assignment: CDR1 SGHTA and CDR2 FQGNSA. V lost 3 bases, J lost 8 bases, and 9 bases lay in between. CDR3 size: 12 residues. The CDR3 region is CASSLPGTTQYF. The CDR3 DNA sequence: TGTGCCAGCAGCTTGCCAGGGACTACGCAGTATTTT.

This chain links TRBV6-4 with TRBJ1-2; unclear D gene. V was trimmed by 4 bases and J by 13 bases, leaving 25 bases between them. Germline assignment: CDR1 MRHNA and CDR2 SNTAGT. The CDR3 loop spans 15 amino acids. CDR3 coding DNA: TGTGCCAGCAGTGGGGAGGGAGGCCCAACTAGGAGGCTCACCTTC. Its protein product is CASSGEGGPTRRLTF.

J is TRBJ2-1 and V is TRBV7-2; D gene ambiguous. The germline CDR1 and CDR2 sequences are SGHTA and FQGNSA. V lost 4 bases to trimming and J lost 8 bases, with 9 bases between them. The CDR3 totals 12 residues. CDR3 in DNA: TGTGCCAGCAGCTCCCTCCGAGATGAGCAGTTCTTC. Translated, it gives CASSSLRDEQFF.

V and J are TRBV27 and TRBJ2-7; 9 bases are a match to TRBD2. Trimming cost V 3 bases and J 2 bases; bases outside gene matches: 2. The CDR3 spans 14 residues. Germline V gene data show CDR1 as MNHEY and CDR2 as SMNVEV (reference sequence). The DNA of the CDR3 is TGTGCCAGCAGTTTTTCTAGCGGGGCCTACGAGCAGTACTTC. Amino acid sequence: CASSFSSGAYEQYF.

The rearrangement links TRBV19 to TRBJ2-2, with 16 nucleotides matching TRBD2. The CDR3 covers 20 residues. V was pared by 4 bases and J by 4 bases, with 12 bases of the junction left unmatched. Germline CDR1 and CDR2: LNHDA and SQIVND (reference sequence). In DNA, the CDR3 is TGTGCCAGTAGTAGGAGGAGACCCGGGACTAGCGGGAGGGCCACCGGGGAGCTGTTTTTT. Translation: CASSRRRPGTSGRATGELFF.

The CDR3 is CSASSPAEQYF. DNA for the CDR3: TGCAGTGCTAGTTCCCCCGCCGAGCAGTACTTC. The gene calls are TRBV20-1 and TRBJ2-7; D gene uncertain. Trimming stripped 3 bases from V and 6 bases from J, with 9 bases between. Germline assignment: CDR1 DFQATT and CDR2 SNEGSKA (reference sequence). The CDR3 is 11 amino acids.

This chain links TRBV5-6 with TRBJ2-3; D is unclear. V was cut by 2 bases and J by 1 base, with 8 bases left in between. The germline gives CDR1 SGHDT, CDR2 YYEEEE. CDR3 length: 14 residues. The CDR3 bases are TGTGCCAGCAGCTTTTCCATCGGCACAGATACGCAGTATTTT. Its protein product is CASSFSIGTDTQYF.

This chain connects TRBV5-5 to TRBJ2-7; perhaps D is TRBD1 or TRBD2 (5 bases each). The CDR3 sequence is 14 residues long. V was cut by 4 bases and J by 4 bases, with 15 bases left in between. Germline CDR1 and CDR2: SGHKS and YYEKEE (reference sequence). As DNA, the CDR3 is TGTGCCAGCAGCCCCGGCGGGCAGGGTTACGAGCAGTACTTC. This sequence encodes CASSPGGQGYEQYF.

The count of this clone is one. The CDR3 spells CASSPPSGKPDTQYF. CDR3 DNA: TGTGCCAGCTCACCACCAAGCGGAAAGCCAGATACGCAGTATTTT. The chain carries TRBV18 and TRBJ2-3; D perhaps matches TRBD2 (5 bases). The V end lost 0 bases, the J end lost 4 bases, and 11 bases lay between the germline ends. Looked up from germline, CDR1 is KGHSH and CDR2 is LQKENI. The CDR3 has 15 amino acids.

The chain has TRBV6-6 and TRBJ1-5; no firm D call. With 7 bases removed from V and 7 bases from J, the gap between germline ends came to 17 bases. Germline V lookup: CDR1 MNHNY, CDR2 SVGAGI (reference sequence). The CDR3 is made up of 14 amino acids. The CDR3 nucleotides are TGTGCCAGCAACGGGCCTCAAGAGGGACAGCCCCAGCATTTT. Encoded protein: CASNGPQEGQPQHF.

Points on this clone: At the DNA level, this CDR3 is encoded by other sequences in the same sample as well. The chain combines TRBV15 with TRBJ2-7, with TRBD1 identical over 9 bases. V lost 5 bases, J lost 3 bases, and 2 bases stayed unmatched. Germline CDR1 LNHNV, CDR2 YYDKDF (reference sequence). The length of the CDR3 is 13 residues. This CDR3 reads CATSRDRVYEQYF. CDR3 DNA: TGTGCCACCAGCCGGGACAGGGTCTACGAGCAGTACTTC.

The rearrangement uses TRBV5-8 and TRBJ2-5; D is perhaps TRBD1 or TRBD2 (5 bases each). Germline V gene sequence: CDR1 SGHTS, CDR2 YDEGEE. Trimming stripped 5 bases from V and 3 bases from J, with 20 bases between. This CDR3 is 16 amino acids long. Written as DNA, the CDR3 is TGTGCCAGCAGTCATCCGGCCGGGACGGCTAAAGAGACCCAGTACTTC. Encoded protein: CASSHPAGTAKETQYF.